Listed here are 17 T cell receptor beta chains from one sample, sequenced in a study of identical twins. TCRdb ran MiXCR on the 5' RACE reads and lists one entry per CDR3 protein. Found here are approximately 190,000 distinct CDR3 sequences, approximately 15% of them singletons; the top ten hold around 40%. This same sample was also taken into another study, of T cells expressing NK-cell markers.

Specimen: CD8+ T cells sorted from blood. These receptors came from a woman in her late teens or twenties in good health.

This clonotype was seen a few times. The J gene is TRBJ2-5, the V gene TRBV20-1; TRBD1 matches 7 bases. V lost 3 bases and J lost 4; bases outside the gene matches: 11. Germline-derived CDR1 and CDR2 are DFQATT and SNEGSKA (reference sequence). CDR3 length: 15 residues. CDR3 amino acids: CSARKTGSKLETQYF. Here the CDR3 DNA reads TGCAGTGCTAGGAAGACAGGGTCCAAATTAGAGACCCAGTACTTC.

The CDR3 protein is CASSLGQVSGGYEQYF. The CDR3 DNA sequence: TGTGCCAGCAGCTTAGGCCAAGTTAGCGGGGGTTACGAGCAGTACTTC. This chain connects TRBV11-2 to TRBJ2-7, with TRBD2 matching over 9 bases. This CDR3 is 16 amino acids long. J gave up 4 bases and V 1 base, and 8 bases lay outside the gene matches. In germline, CDR1 is SGHAT, CDR2 FQNNGV.

The genes are TRBV20-1 and TRBJ2-7; D not certain. CDR3 size: 9 residues. Trimming cost V 6 bases and J 9 bases, with 9 bases left between them. Germline V lookup: CDR1 DFQATT, CDR2 SNEGSKA (reference sequence). The CDR3 DNA reads TGCAGTGCGGCGGAAGGGCAGTACTTC. Its protein is CSAAEGQYF.

The rearrangement links TRBV11-2 to TRBJ2-3, with a tentative D call TRBD2 (6 bases). CDR3 length: 17 amino acids. Germline V CDR1 and CDR2: SGHAT, FQNNGV. V was clipped by 5 bases and J by 2 bases, with 20 bases between them. CDR3 sequence reads: CASSRVYPRDHTDTQYF. DNA of the CDR3: TGTGCCAGCAGCCGGGTTTATCCGCGGGACCACACAGATACGCAGTATTTT.

The chain carries TRBV9 and TRBJ1-2; 7 nucleotides match TRBD1. Germline CDR1 SGDLS, CDR2 YYNGEE. This CDR3 spans 13 amino acids. V shed 1 base and J 8 bases; nucleotides not matched to a gene: 5. The CDR3 DNA reads TGTGCCAGCAGCGTACGCGACAGGGAAGGCTACACCTTC. It yields the protein CASSVRDREGYTF.

This clonotype was counted a few times. The gene calls are TRBV6-2 or TRBV6-3 and TRBJ2-7; possible D gene TRBD2, 6 bases. The V end lost 0 bases, the J end lost 7 bases, and 19 bases lay between the germline ends. The CDR3 has 16 amino acids. From germline, CDR1 is MNHEY and CDR2 SVGEGT. CDR3 DNA sequence: TGTGCCAGCAGTTACTCGATTAAAGGCGGGGCCTGGGAGCAGTACTTC. It codes for CASSYSIKGGAWEQYF.

In its sample, this clonotype was seen a few times. In DNA, the CDR3 is TGTGCCAGCAGCCAACTCGGACAGGGCGGAGATACGCAGTATTTT. Amino acids: CASSQLGQGGDTQYF. The chain employs TRBV14 and TRBJ2-3; 8 bases are a match to TRBD1. The V gene end was trimmed by 2 bases and the J gene end by 5 bases; junction bases not matched to a gene: 6. The CDR3 totals 15 residues. In germline, CDR1 is SGHDN, CDR2 FVKESK.

This chain connects TRBV3-1 to TRBJ1-4; D not resolved. The V and J ends lost 5 bases and 3 bases respectively, with 16 bases between them. This CDR3 comprises 16 residues. Germline CDR1 reads LGHDT; CDR2 reads YNNKEL (reference sequence). Here the CDR3 DNA reads TGTGCCAGCAGCGCTCGATCGAATGGGCCTAATGAAAAACTGTTTTTT. Translation: CASSARSNGPNEKLFF.

The CDR3 region is CSARDRGRHEQYF. CDR3 bases: TGCAGTGCCCGGGACAGGGGTCGCCACGAGCAGTACTTC. The chain recombines TRBV20-1 with TRBJ2-7; 10 bases match TRBD1. V gave up 6 bases and J gave up 5 bases; unmatched junction bases: 7. In germline, CDR1 is DFQATT, CDR2 SNEGSKA (reference sequence). The CDR3 extends over 13 amino acids.

This clonotype was observed a few times. V usage is TRBV27 and J usage is TRBJ2-1; TRBD2 matches at 13 bases. The J segment lost 4 bases and the V segment lost 3 bases, leaving 6 bases of the junction unmatched. The V gene's germline CDR1 is MNHEY and CDR2 SMNVEV (reference sequence). The CDR3 loop spans 17 amino acids. The CDR3 DNA sequence: TGTGCCAGCAGTTTCTCGACTAGCGGGAGGCTTTACAATGAGCAGTTCTTC. As protein: CASSFSTSGRLYNEQFF.

V and J are TRBV10-3 and TRBJ2-1; D is ambiguous. Germline V lookup: CDR1 ENHRY, CDR2 SYGVKD. V dropped 8 bases and J dropped 5 bases, with 7 bases sitting between them. This CDR3 is built from 11 residues. CDR3: CAIQKDNEQFF. CDR3 coding DNA: TGTGCCATCCAGAAGGACAATGAGCAGTTCTTC.

This clonotype turned up a few times. The chain uses TRBV25-1 and TRBJ2-5; D is ambiguous. Germline CDR1 and CDR2: MGHDK and SYGVNS. The CDR3 spans 11 residues. V shed 6 bases and J shed 4 bases, with 6 bases lying between them. CDR3 in DNA: TGTGCCAGCAGAGTAGGAGAGACCCAGTACTTC. Translating gives CASRVGETQYF.

There are a few counts of this clonotype. The chain has TRBV13 and TRBJ2-5, with D possibly TRBD1 on 6 matching bases. The CDR3 length is 13 residues. The V gene lost 10 bases and the J gene lost 5 bases, with 17 bases spanning the gap. Germline V gene lookup returns CDR1 PRHDT and CDR2 FYEKMQ (reference sequence). CDR3 region: CATGVLGSETQYF. The CDR3 DNA reads as TGTGCCACAGGGGTGTTGGGGTCGGAGACCCAGTACTTC. The whole variable domain, filled in from reference TRBV13 and TRBJ2-5, reads AAGVIQSPRHLIKEKRETATLKCYPIPRHDTVYWYQQGPGQDPQFLISFYEKMQSDKGSIPDRFSAQQFSDYHSELNMSSLELGDSALYFCATGVLGSETQYFGPGTRLLVL.

The rearrangement uses TRBV20-1 and TRBJ2-5; TRBD1 agrees at 8 bases. With V trimmed by 1 base and J by 1 base, 5 bases remained unmatched. Germline assignment: CDR1 DFQATT and CDR2 SNEGSKA (reference sequence). CDR3 length: 15 amino acids. CDR3 DNA: TGCAGTGCTAGAGCTGGACAGGGAATCCAAGAGACCCAGTACTTC. The encoded protein is CSARAGQGIQETQYF.

This clonotype was found a few times. V gene TRBV6-1 combines with J gene TRBJ1-5; no reliable D call. The CDR3 covers 13 residues. CDR1 is MNHNS and CDR2 is SASEGT in the germline V gene. Trimming pared 2 bases from V and 7 bases from J, leaving 9 bases between. CDR3 sequence (DNA): TGTGCCAGCAGTGAATATATCCGGCAGCCCCAGCATTTT. As protein: CASSEYIRQPQHF.

For the CDR3, the DNA is TGTGCCAGCAGTTTCTCTGAAATCGAGCAGTTCTTC. It specifies CASSFSEIEQFF. The chain carries TRBV12-3 or TRBV12-4 and TRBJ2-1; D gene uncertain. V lost 3 bases and J lost 10, with 10 bases in between. The CDR3 length is 12 residues.

The chain carries TRBV12-5 and TRBJ2-2; D is possibly TRBD2 (6 bases). This CDR3 has 12 amino acids. V was shortened by 5 bases and J by 7 bases, with 8 bases between the two germline ends. CDR1 and CDR2 (germline): LGHNT, FRNRAP. The CDR3 nucleotides are TGTGCTAGTGGTGGGGAGGTCGGGGAGCTGTTTTTT. Encoded protein: CASGGEVGELFF.